The clone carrying this TCR beta chain came up a few times. The CDR3 contains 15 residues. Deletions cut 3 bases from V and 3 bases from J, with 11 bases between. CDR1 KGHDR and CDR2 SFDVKD come from the germline V gene. The data originate from a study of molecular identifiers for immune sequencing clone quantification. TCRdb re-called the PCR reads through MiXCR, storing one row per CDR3 protein. The profile shows about 640,000 distinct CDR3 sequences, 20% of them singletons. The sequenced material came from naive CD8+ T cells from blood, with Jurkat cell RNA spiked in. The sample's subset: FACS-sorted CD8+CD4-CCR7+CD45RA+ naive T cells. The gene calls are TRBV24-1 and TRBJ2-1; D is uncertain. The source is a human donor in good health. Some libraries in this study had Jurkat cell RNA spiked in. Here the CDR3 reads CATSDPRIYYNEQFF. For the CDR3, the DNA is TGTGCCACCAGTGATCCCAGGATCTACTACAATGAGCAGTTCTTC.